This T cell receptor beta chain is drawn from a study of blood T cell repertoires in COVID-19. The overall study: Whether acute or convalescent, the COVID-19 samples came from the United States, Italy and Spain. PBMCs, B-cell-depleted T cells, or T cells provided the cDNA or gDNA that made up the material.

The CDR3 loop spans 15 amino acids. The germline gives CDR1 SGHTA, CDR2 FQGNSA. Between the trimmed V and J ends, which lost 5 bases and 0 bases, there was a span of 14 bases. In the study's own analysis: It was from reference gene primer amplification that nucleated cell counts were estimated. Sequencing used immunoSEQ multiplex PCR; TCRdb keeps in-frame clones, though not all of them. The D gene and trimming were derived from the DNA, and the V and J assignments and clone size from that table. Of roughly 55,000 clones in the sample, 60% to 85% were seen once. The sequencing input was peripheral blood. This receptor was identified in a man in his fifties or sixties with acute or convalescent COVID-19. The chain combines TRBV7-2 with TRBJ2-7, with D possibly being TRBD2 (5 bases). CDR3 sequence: CASSRDGRDSYEQYF. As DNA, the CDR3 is TGTGCCAGCAGCAGAGACGGCCGGGACTCCTACGAGCAGTACTTC.